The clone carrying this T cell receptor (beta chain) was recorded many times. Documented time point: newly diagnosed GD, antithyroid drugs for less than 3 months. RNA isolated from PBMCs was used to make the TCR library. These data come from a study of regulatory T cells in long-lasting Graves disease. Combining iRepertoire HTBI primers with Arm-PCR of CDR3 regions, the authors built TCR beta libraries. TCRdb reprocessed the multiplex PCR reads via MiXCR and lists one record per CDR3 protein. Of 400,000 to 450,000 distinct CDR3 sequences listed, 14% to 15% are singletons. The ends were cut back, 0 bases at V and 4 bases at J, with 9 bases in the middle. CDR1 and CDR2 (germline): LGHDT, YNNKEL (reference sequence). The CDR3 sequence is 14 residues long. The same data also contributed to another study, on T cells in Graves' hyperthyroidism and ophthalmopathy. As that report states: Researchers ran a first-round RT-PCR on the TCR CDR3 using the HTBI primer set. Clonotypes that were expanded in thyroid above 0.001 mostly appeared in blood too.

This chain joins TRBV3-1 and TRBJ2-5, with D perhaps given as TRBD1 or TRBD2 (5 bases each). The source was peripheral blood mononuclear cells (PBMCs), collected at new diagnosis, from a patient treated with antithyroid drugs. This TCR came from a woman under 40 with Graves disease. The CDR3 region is CASSQDGGGETQYF. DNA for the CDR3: TGTGCCAGCAGCCAAGATGGTGGGGGAGAGACCCAGTACTTC.